One sample yielded the 30 T cell receptor beta chains listed below, sequenced in a study of radiation and T cells in renal cell carcinoma. Some clones are missing from TCRdb's copy, which holds only in-frame ones; the method was immunoSEQ multiplex PCR. The table includes 80,000 or so clones, 89% detected once. The time point: blood 4 weeks post-SBRT, at nephrectomy. The treatment denotes: 15 Gy SBRT to primary tumor, nephrectomy 4 weeks later. Sequenced here: blood, sampled from a patient whose treatment included radiotherapy and nephrectomy. All receptors derive from a woman between 65 and 79 years old with renal cell carcinoma.

With regard to this clone: One end of the junction varies from germline; a read error may be responsible. The chain couples TRBV7-7 to TRBJ2-2; 12 bases fit TRBD2. This CDR3 contains 16 residues. Germline V lookup: CDR1 SSHAT, CDR2 FNYEAQ (reference sequence). CDR3 residues: CASSPAGLAGSGELFF. The DNA for the CDR3 is TGTGCTAGCAGCCCCGCCGGACTAGCGGGAAGCGGGGAGCTGTTTTTT.

The chain has TRBV5-1 and TRBJ2-3, with 12 bases that match TRBD2. The V and J ends lost 4 bases and 0 bases, in that order; junction bases with no gene match: 3. Germline V lookup: CDR1 SGHRS, CDR2 YFSETQ. The CDR3 covers 16 residues. The CDR3 sequence is CASSVGLAGSTDTQYF. The CDR3 coding sequence is TGCGCCAGCAGCGTTGGACTAGCGGGGAGCACAGATACGCAGTATTTT. Full variable domain (missing parts from reference TRBV5-1 and TRBJ2-3): KAGVTQTPRYLIKTRGQQVTLSCSPISGHRSVSWYQQTPGQGLQFLFEYFSETQRNKGNFPGRFSGRQFSNSRSEMNVSTLELGDSALYLCASSVGLAGSTDTQYFGPGTRLTVL.

This clone has only a few counts. The chain recombines TRBV19 with TRBJ2-3; 9 nucleotides agree with TRBD2. The CDR3 extends over 14 amino acids. With 6 bases clipped from V and 6 bases from J, the junction kept 7 bases outside the gene matches. Germline V gene lookup returns CDR1 LNHDA and CDR2 SQIVND (reference sequence). For the CDR3, the DNA is TGTGCCAGTAGCGCGCGCGGGGGGGCGGATACGCAGTATTTT. This gives the protein CASSARGGADTQYF.

The chain employs TRBV7-2 and TRBJ2-3; no firm D call. V gave up 1 base and J gave up 4 bases, with 15 bases separating them. The CDR3 is 16 residues long. In germline, CDR1 is SGHTA, CDR2 FQGNSA. The CDR3 DNA is TGTGCCAGCAGCTTAGAGTTGGGCTTAGCCCCAGATACGCAGTATTTT. It encodes CASSLELGLAPDTQYF.

The chain employs TRBV30 and TRBJ2-5; D ambiguous. V was clipped by 4 bases and J by 5 bases, with 11 bases between them. CDR1 GTSNPN and CDR2 SVGIG come from the germline V gene (reference sequence). The CDR3 has 12 residues. The CDR3 DNA reads TGTGCCTGGACCTACAGTGCTGAGACCCAGTACTTC. Translation gives CAWTYSAETQYF.

The chain links TRBV25-1 to TRBJ2-7; the match to TRBD2 covers 8 bases. Trimming removed 0 bases from V and 0 bases from J; junction bases left unmatched: 1. The germline V gene encodes CDR1 MGHDK and CDR2 SYGVNS. This CDR3 spans 15 amino acids. CDR3 sequence (DNA): TGTGCCAGCAGTGAATACGGGGGGGGCTCCTACGAGCAGTACTTC. It specifies CASSEYGGGSYEQYF.

In DNA, the CDR3 is TGTGCCAGCGGAAGATCTTACAGGGGAGGCGCCTACGAGCAGTACTTC. Protein sequence: CASGRSYRGGAYEQYF. The rearrangement joins TRBV2 to TRBJ2-7, with D maybe TRBD1 (7 bases). This CDR3 is built from 16 residues. The V gene's germline CDR1 is SNHLY and CDR2 FYNNEI. V lost 8 bases and J 2 bases, leaving 22 bases between the germline ends. Full variable domain (remainder filled in from reference TRBV2 and TRBJ2-7): EPEVTQTPSHQVTQMGQEVILRCVPISNHLYFYWYRQILGQKVEFLVSFYNNEISEKSEIFDDQFSVERPDGSNFTLKIRSTKLEDSAMYFCASGRSYRGGAYEQYFGPGTRLTVT.

The chain recombines TRBV18 with TRBJ2-1; 7 bases match TRBD1. With V trimmed by 3 bases and J by 0 bases, 8 bases remained unmatched. Germline V gives CDR1 KGHSH, CDR2 LQKENI. The CDR3 has 17 residues. The CDR3 DNA follows: TGTGCCAGCTCACCGGGACAGCCTATTAGCTCCTACAATGAGCAGTTCTTC. Residues: CASSPGQPISSYNEQFF.

The V gene is TRBV6-1, the J gene TRBJ2-7, with D tentatively TRBD2 (5 bases). CDR1 and CDR2 (germline): MNHNS, SASEGT. The CDR3 extends over 14 amino acids. Trimming pared 10 bases from V and 6 bases from J, leaving 22 bases between. Here the CDR3 DNA reads TGTGCCACTCTCCCTGGGCGGGCGCGAGGCGAGCAGTACTTC. Protein product: CATLPGRARGEQYF.

The chain has TRBV5-1 and TRBJ2-5; TRBD2 agrees at 7 bases. The CDR3 length is 14 residues. Germline lookup yields CDR1 SGHRS and CDR2 YFSETQ. The junction had 7 bases not matched to a gene; V was cut back by 4 bases and J by 4 bases. The CDR3 loop is CASSPDSGGETQYF. CDR3 bases: TGCGCCAGCAGCCCAGACTCGGGAGGAGAGACCCAGTACTTC.

This rearrangement joins TRBV5-1 to TRBJ1-3; D is possibly TRBD1 (5 bases). The CDR3 extends over 16 amino acids. The V end was cut by 0 bases, the J end by 0 bases, with 10 bases between. Germline CDR1 SGHRS, CDR2 YFSETQ. This chain's CDR3 is CASSLEAGISGNTIYF. In DNA form, the CDR3 reads TGCGCCAGCAGCTTGGAGGCAGGGATCTCTGGAAACACCATATATTTT.

This clone was counted a few times. V usage is TRBV11-3 and J usage is TRBJ1-1; unclear D gene. CDR1 and CDR2 (germline): SGHNT, YENEEA. The CDR3 runs to 12 residues. V lost 5 bases and J lost 2, with 6 bases in between. The CDR3 DNA reads TGTGCCAGCAGCAACTCTAACACTGAAGCTTTCTTT. This codes for CASSNSNTEAFF.

With respect to this clone: This sample also contains other DNA sequences that code for the same CDR3. The V call is TRBV5-1, the J call TRBJ2-7, with 7 bases that match TRBD2. The CDR3 extends over 13 amino acids. Germline V gene lookup returns CDR1 SGHRS and CDR2 YFSETQ. V lost 3 bases to trimming and J lost 1 base; unmatched junction nucleotides: 1. The CDR3 loop reads CASSSGGSYEQYF. CDR3 in DNA: TGCGCCAGCAGCTCCGGGGGGTCCTACGAGCAGTACTTC.

The J gene is TRBJ1-1, the V gene TRBV19, with D unclear. V was pared by 7 bases and J by 2 bases, with 17 bases between. The CDR3 sequence is 15 residues long. Germline V gene data show CDR1 as LNHDA and CDR2 as SQIVND (reference sequence). Here the CDR3 reads CASTPSPIGNTEAFF. In DNA form, the CDR3 reads TGTGCCAGTACCCCCTCCCCGATCGGAAACACTGAAGCTTTCTTT.

The V call is TRBV29-1, the J call TRBJ1-2; D possibly corresponds to TRBD1 (5 bases). The CDR3 is 11 amino acids. V was shortened by 6 bases and J by 8 bases, with 13 bases between the two germline ends. Germline lookup yields CDR1 SQVTM and CDR2 ANQGSEA. The CDR3 nucleotides are TGCAGCGTCCCTTTGGGGGAAGGCTACACCTTC. It is translated as CSVPLGEGYTF.

The V and J genes are TRBV19 and TRBJ2-5; the match to TRBD2 covers 15 bases. V shed 5 bases, J shed 2 bases, and the junction held 9 bases outside the gene matches. The CDR3 runs 18 residues. CDR1 and CDR2 from the germline V gene are LNHDA and SQIVND (reference sequence). The CDR3 nucleotides read TGTGCCAGTAGTCTTGGACTAGCGGGGGGGCCAAATCAAGAGACCCAGTACTTC. This translates into CASSLGLAGGPNQETQYF.

The chain joins TRBV5-4 to TRBJ1-4; D may be TRBD1 (6 bases). Germline CDR1 and CDR2: SGHNT and YYREEE (reference sequence). V shed 0 bases and J shed 5 bases, with 8 bases lying between them. This CDR3 comprises 14 residues. The CDR3: CASSLEGGNEKLFF. CDR3 DNA: TGTGCCAGCAGCTTGGAAGGGGGGAATGAAAAACTGTTTTTT.

The chain links TRBV7-6 to TRBJ2-2; TRBD2 aligns across 10 bases. CDR1 is SGHVS and CDR2 is FNYEAQ in the germline V gene. This CDR3 has 15 amino acids. V dropped 4 bases and J dropped 1; count of bases not matched to a gene: 0. The CDR3: CASSSSGGNTGELFF. CDR3 sequence (DNA): TGTGCCAGCAGCTCTAGCGGGGGGAACACCGGGGAGCTGTTTTTT. Variable domain in full (rest from reference TRBV7-6 and TRBJ2-2): GAGVSQSPRYKVTKRGQDVALRCDPISGHVSLYWYRQALGQGPEFLTYFNYEAQQDKSGLPNDRFSAERPEGSISTLTIQRTEQRDSAMYRCASSSSGGNTGELFFGEGSRLTVL.

CDR3 sequence: CASSLEGFYGYTF. The DNA of the CDR3 is TGTGCCAGCAGTTTGGAGGGTTTCTATGGCTACACCTTC. V gene TRBV28 combines with J gene TRBJ1-2; no definite D call. The CDR3 sequence is 13 residues long. V was pared by 3 bases and J by 4 bases, with 9 bases between. Per the germline V gene, CDR1 is MDHEN and CDR2 is SYDVKM.

The chain is built from TRBV6-1 and TRBJ1-3; D not resolved. This CDR3 spans 14 amino acids. Germline V lookup: CDR1 MNHNS, CDR2 SASEGT. V gave up 2 bases and J gave up 0 bases, with 5 bases separating them. Here the CDR3 DNA reads TGTGCCAGCAGTGAACGGAGCTCTGGAAACACCATATATTTT. It codes for CASSERSSGNTIYF.

J is TRBJ2-5 and V is TRBV7-2; TRBD2 aligns across 8 bases. The CDR3 length is 14 residues. Trimming removed 1 base from V and 5 bases from J; junction bases left unmatched: 3. CDR1 SGHTA and CDR2 FQGNSA come from the germline V gene. CDR3 nucleotide sequence: TGTGCCAGCAGCTTAGGACGGGAGGGCGAGACCCAGTACTTC. Its translation: CASSLGREGETQYF.

This chain's CDR3 is CASSLEGNYGYTF. The CDR3 DNA reads as TGTGCCAGCAGCTTAGAGGGAAACTATGGCTACACCTTC. V is TRBV7-8 and J is TRBJ1-2; D remains unclear. Germline V gives CDR1 SGHVS, CDR2 FQNEAQ. CDR3 length: 13 amino acids. The V end lost 1 base, the J end lost 2 bases, and 5 bases lay between the germline ends.

In this sample, this clone turned up once. The chain is built from TRBV29-1 and TRBJ1-2; D call uncertain. Germline assignment: CDR1 SQVTM and CDR2 ANQGSEA. This CDR3 spans 12 amino acids. The V and J ends lost 3 bases and 7 bases respectively, with 12 bases between them. The DNA for the CDR3 is TGCAGCGTTGACCCAGGAGGAAGTGGCTACACCTTC. Translating it yields CSVDPGGSGYTF.

This clone showed up just a few times. A read error may account for a junction end that differs from germline. This chain joins TRBV10-1 and TRBJ2-7; perhaps TRBD1 as D (6 bases). Germline V CDR1 and CDR2: WNHNN, SYGVQD (reference sequence). The CDR3 spans 12 residues. The CDR3 reads CASNNRVARSPF. The CDR3 coding sequence is TGCGCCAGCAATAACAGGGTTGCTAGAAGCCCCTTC.

The gene calls are TRBV7-9 and TRBJ2-7; a weak D match, TRBD2 (5 bases). Trimming took 5 bases from V and 6 from J, leaving 20 bases between them. Germline assignment: CDR1 SEHNR and CDR2 FQNEAQ (reference sequence). CDR3 length equals 15 residues. The CDR3 here is CASSAPGFTRGEQYF. The DNA for the CDR3 is TGTGCCAGCAGCGCCCCGGGCTTCACCCGGGGCGAGCAGTACTTC.

Only one count was recorded for this clone. This chain uses TRBV10-1 with TRBJ2-2; a possible D gene is TRBD1 (6 bases). The germline V gene has CDR1 WNHNN and CDR2 SYGVQD (reference sequence). Trimming left V 0 bases short and J 0 bases short, with 14 bases between. CDR3 length: 18 residues. CDR3 protein: CASSESRDRKANTGELFF. The CDR3 nucleotides read TGCGCCAGCAGTGAGTCCAGAGACAGGAAGGCGAACACCGGGGAGCTGTTTTTT.

The chain employs TRBV9 and TRBJ2-1, with 12 nucleotides matching TRBD2. V trimming: 1 base; J trimming: 8 bases; junction bases outside the gene matches: 25. The CDR3 covers 22 residues. Germline assignment: CDR1 SGDLS and CDR2 YYNGEE. The DNA for the CDR3 is TGTGCCAGCAGCGTATCCACCATGACGGGTTGGACTAGCGGGGCCCTCTGGGATGAGCAGTTCTTC. Protein sequence: CASSVSTMTGWTSGALWDEQFF.

V and J are TRBV9 and TRBJ2-6; tentatively, D is TRBD1 (6 bases). V lost 0 bases to trimming and J lost 0 bases, with 13 bases between them. In germline, CDR1 is SGDLS, CDR2 YYNGEE. The CDR3 loop spans 18 amino acids. DNA of the CDR3: TGTGCCAGCAGCGTAGGAGCAGGGGAGAGCTCTGGGGCCAACGTCCTGACTTTC. This sequence encodes CASSVGAGESSGANVLTF.

This clone was observed a handful of times. The V call is TRBV29-1, the J call TRBJ2-7; D is possibly TRBD1 (5 bases). The CDR3 spans 11 residues. Germline V gene data show CDR1 as SQVTM and CDR2 as ANQGSEA. Between the trimmed V and J ends, which lost 4 bases and 3 bases, there was a span of 7 bases. The CDR3 DNA reads as TGCAGCGTTGTCGACAGCTACGAGCAGTACTTC. Amino acids: CSVVDSYEQYF.

The chain joins TRBV29-1 to TRBJ2-3; possibly TRBD1 for D (6 bases). V was trimmed by 8 bases and J by 1 base, leaving 10 bases between them. The CDR3 spans 12 residues. Germline values: CDR1 SQVTM, CDR2 ANQGSEA. DNA of the CDR3: TGCAGCTCCTGGACAGGCACAGATACGCAGTATTTT. As protein: CSSWTGTDTQYF.